This TCR beta chain is from a study of shared clonotypes between healthy human individuals. Whole-study results and caveats: Donor scarcity curtailed the genetic and exposure-history diversity represented herein.

The data were produced by immunoSEQ multiplex PCR, yet TCRdb's version contains in-frame clones alone and is incomplete. The sample comprises millions of clones, roughly 94% of which are singletons, and more than 0.1% rests with the top ten. Of note for this clone: Its antigen is currently unknown.

Trimming stripped 1 base from V and 1 base from J, with 16 bases between. The CDR3 covers 17 residues. Germline-derived CDR1 and CDR2 are LGHNA and YSLEER. The sample taken for sequencing was naive CD4+ T cells sorted from blood. Subset given: CD45RA+ positively selected. The chain combines TRBV4-3 with TRBJ1-1; no reliable D call. The sequence came from a man aged 18 to 29 in good health. Here the CDR3 DNA reads TGCGCCAGCAGCCAAGGAGTGGTATTGGAGAAGAACACTGAAGCTTTCTTT. This encodes CASSQGVVLEKNTEAFF.